One and the same sample provided the 21 T cell receptor beta chains below, sequenced in a study of blood T cell repertoires in COVID-19. Libraries were prepared by immunoSEQ multiplex PCR; TCRdb keeps only in-frame clonotypes and omits some of them. Among around 360,000 clones listed, 87% were seen once. Input material: PBMCs or T cells enriched from blood (not recorded which). These receptors were collected from a woman in her twenties or thirties who had recovered from COVID-19.

For this clone: Additional DNA sequences in this sample encode the identical CDR3. V gene TRBV28 combines with J gene TRBJ1-5; 7 nucleotides match TRBD1. Trimming at V came to 3 bases and at J to 3 bases, leaving 5 bases not matched to a gene. The CDR3 is 15 residues long. Germline CDR1 reads MDHEN; CDR2 reads SYDVKM. The CDR3 spells CASSFRQGYNQPQHF. The CDR3, as DNA: TGTGCCAGCAGTTTCCGACAGGGTTACAATCAGCCCCAGCATTTT.

The rearrangement joins TRBV11-2 to TRBJ2-2; 7 nucleotides match TRBD1. V shed 5 bases, J shed 3 bases, and the junction held 15 bases outside the gene matches. CDR1 is SGHAT and CDR2 is FQNNGV in the germline V gene. The CDR3 is 18 residues long. The DNA of the CDR3 is TGTGCCAGCAGCCCCCCCGGAGATAGGGGGCGCGACACCGGGGAGCTGTTTTTT. It codes for CASSPPGDRGRDTGELFF.

The chain is built from TRBV27 and TRBJ2-7; 7 bases fit TRBD1. V lost 2 bases, J lost 4 bases, and 8 bases stayed unmatched. The CDR3 has 15 residues. Germline V gene data show CDR1 as MNHEY and CDR2 as SMNVEV (reference sequence). In DNA form, the CDR3 reads TGTGCCAGCAGTTTAAACTGGGACAGTCGGTACGAGCAGTACTTC. This encodes CASSLNWDSRYEQYF.

This chain uses TRBV15 with TRBJ2-5; D call uncertain. Looked up from germline, CDR1 is LNHNV and CDR2 is YYDKDF (reference sequence). With 0 bases removed from V and 2 bases from J, the gap between germline ends came to 10 bases. The CDR3 length is 15 residues. The CDR3 spells CATSRDRAVQETQYF. The CDR3 DNA sequence: TGTGCCACCAGCAGAGATCGAGCCGTACAAGAGACCCAGTACTTC.

This rearrangement joins TRBV2 to TRBJ1-2; 9 bases align to TRBD1. Per germline, CDR1 SNHLY and CDR2 FYNNEI. The CDR3 is 13 residues long. Germline trimming cut 5 bases from V and 8 bases from J; bases unmatched to any gene: 6. CDR3 protein: CASSTQGASGYTF. CDR3 sequence (DNA): TGTGCCAGCAGTACACAGGGGGCGAGCGGCTACACCTTC.

The chain couples TRBV12-5 to TRBJ2-7; D is perhaps TRBD2 (6 bases). The CDR3 is 13 residues long. The germline gives CDR1 LGHNT, CDR2 FRNRAP. Trimming left V 6 bases short and J 7 bases short, with 16 bases between. This CDR3 is CASGSRVGGEQYF. For the CDR3, the DNA is TGTGCTAGTGGATCAAGAGTCGGGGGAGAGCAGTACTTC. The variable domain in full, completed from reference TRBV12-5 and TRBJ2-7, reads DARVTQTPRHKVTEMGQEVTMRCQPILGHNTVFWYRQTMMQGLELLAYFRNRAPLDDSGMPKDRFSAEMPDATLATLKIQPSEPRDSAVYFCASGSRVGGEQYFGPGTRLTVT.

V is TRBV4-2 and J is TRBJ2-2; a weak D match, TRBD1 (5 bases). Germline V lookup: CDR1 LGHNA, CDR2 YNFKEQ. This CDR3 comprises 17 residues. V lost 1 base and J 6 bases, leaving 18 bases between the germline ends. This CDR3 reads CASSQAREPHQAGELFF. The CDR3 DNA sequence: TGTGCCAGCAGCCAAGCCAGGGAACCGCACCAGGCCGGGGAGCTGTTTTTT.

For this clone: An end of the junction differs from the germline gene, which may be a read error. The chain recombines TRBV7-7 with TRBJ2-2, with TRBD1 matching 9 bases. The germline CDR1 and CDR2 sequences are SSHAT and FNYEAQ (reference sequence). CDR3 length equals 16 residues. The CDR3, as DNA: TGTGCTAGCAGAGATACAGGGGGCTCGAACACCGGGGAGCTGTTTTTT. This gives the protein CASRDTGGSNTGELFF.

Here the CDR3 DNA reads TGCGCCAGCAGCTTGGACAGGGCGTCTGGAAACACCATATATTTT. Its protein product is CASSLDRASGNTIYF. The chain links TRBV5-1 to TRBJ1-3; TRBD1 is a possible D gene (6 bases). The germline gives CDR1 SGHRS, CDR2 YFSETQ. The CDR3 runs 15 residues. Between the trimmed V and J ends, which lost 0 bases and 1 base, there was a span of 8 bases. The full variable domain, rest sourced from reference TRBV5-1 and TRBJ1-3, is KAGVTQTPRYLIKTRGQQVTLSCSPISGHRSVSWYQQTPGQGLQFLFEYFSETQRNKGNFPGRFSGRQFSNSRSEMNVSTLELGDSALYLCASSLDRASGNTIYFGEGSWLTVV.

The V and J genes are TRBV29-1 and TRBJ1-1, with D perhaps matching TRBD1 (5 bases). V was clipped by 0 bases and J by 6 bases, with 11 bases between them. The V gene's germline CDR1 is SQVTM and CDR2 ANQGSEA. The CDR3 is 13 amino acids. The CDR3 DNA is TGCAGCGTTGAAGATCGGGGGGGACCTGAAGCTTTCTTT. Translating gives CSVEDRGGPEAFF.

This sequence joins TRBV28 and TRBJ1-5; D may be TRBD1 (5 bases). Germline V gene sequence: CDR1 MDHEN, CDR2 SYDVKM. V was clipped by 6 bases and J by 4 bases, with 16 bases between them. This CDR3 is 15 amino acids long. The CDR3 region is CASSSELQGNQPQHF. For the CDR3, the DNA is TGTGCCAGCAGCTCGGAACTCCAGGGTAATCAGCCCCAGCATTTT.

This chain joins TRBV11-2 and TRBJ2-7, with D tentatively TRBD1 (5 bases). The CDR3 runs to 17 residues. CDR1 is SGHAT, CDR2 FQNNGV, per germline. Trimming left V 5 bases short and J 0 bases short, with 20 bases between. The DNA for the CDR3 is TGTGCCAGCAGCACAGGAGACGCAGGGATTCTCTCCTACGAGCAGTACTTC. It yields the protein CASSTGDAGILSYEQYF.

The gene calls are TRBV5-4 and TRBJ1-6; D perhaps matches TRBD1 (5 bases). Per germline, CDR1 SGHNT and CDR2 YYREEE (reference sequence). V was cut by 6 bases and J by 7 bases, with 14 bases left in between. CDR3 size: 14 residues. CDR3 DNA sequence: TGTGCCAGCACCCGGGGGGGGTACAATTCACCCCTCCACTTT. Translated, it gives CASTRGGYNSPLHF.

A single count supports this clone. The V and J genes are TRBV29-1 and TRBJ1-3; D is unresolved. The CDR3 is 13 residues long. Trimming cost V 6 bases and J 0 bases, with 9 bases left between them. Germline V gives CDR1 SQVTM, CDR2 ANQGSEA. The CDR3 DNA reads TGCAGCGTCGTGGAGAACTCTGGAAACACCATATATTTT. It is translated as CSVVENSGNTIYF.

This sequence joins TRBV2 and TRBJ1-5; a possible D gene is TRBD1 (6 bases). The CDR3 spans 11 residues. V was shortened by 10 bases and J by 3 bases, with 7 bases between the two germline ends. The germline V gene has CDR1 SNHLY and CDR2 FYNNEI. The CDR3 protein is CATGANQPQHF. Written as DNA, the CDR3 is TGTGCCACAGGGGCCAATCAGCCCCAGCATTTT.

This CDR3 reads CASSLMEDSYGYTF. The CDR3 DNA follows: TGTGCCAGCAGCTTGATGGAGGACAGTTATGGCTACACCTTC. The chain combines TRBV7-9 with TRBJ1-2; weak D call: TRBD1 (6 bases). This CDR3 contains 14 residues. Germline lookup yields CDR1 SEHNR and CDR2 FQNEAQ (reference sequence). The germline V and J ends were trimmed by 3 bases and 5 bases, with 13 bases remaining between them. Using reference TRBV7-9 and TRBJ1-2 for the parts outside the CDR3, the full variable domain is DTGVSQNPRHKITKRGQNVTFRCDPISEHNRLYWYRQTLGQGPEFLTYFQNEAQLEKSRLLSDRFSAERPKGSFSTLEIQRTEQGDSAMYLCASSLMEDSYGYTFGSGTRLTVV.

This rearrangement joins TRBV27 to TRBJ2-2; 10 bases fit TRBD1. The V segment lost 6 bases and the J segment 4 bases; nucleotides outside the gene matches: 5. Looked up from germline, CDR1 is MNHEY and CDR2 is SMNVEV (reference sequence). The CDR3 has 15 residues. CDR3 DNA sequence: TGTGCCAGCAGGTCCGGGACAGGGGTCACCGGGGAGCTGTTTTTT. It yields the protein CASRSGTGVTGELFF.

The chain links TRBV28 to TRBJ1-1, with 8 bases aligning to TRBD1. The germline V gene has CDR1 MDHEN and CDR2 SYDVKM. This CDR3 has 13 amino acids. With 6 bases clipped from V and 5 bases from J, the junction kept 5 bases outside the gene matches. The DNA of the CDR3 is TGTGCCAGCAGGACAGGGGTAATTACTGAAGCTTTCTTT. This encodes CASRTGVITEAFF.

The chain is built from TRBV5-1 and TRBJ1-1; D gene unclear. CDR3 length equals 14 residues. Trimming stripped 2 bases from V and 3 bases from J, with 11 bases between. CDR1 SGHRS and CDR2 YFSETQ come from the germline V gene. The CDR3 sequence: CASSLRGLDTEAFF. The DNA for the CDR3 is TGCGCCAGCAGCTTAAGAGGGCTGGACACTGAAGCTTTCTTT.

The chain links TRBV9 to TRBJ2-2; 11 bases align to TRBD2. Germline values: CDR1 SGDLS, CDR2 YYNGEE. The ends lost 3 bases at V and 7 bases at J; junction bases unmatched: 8. This CDR3 comprises 16 residues. In nucleotides, the CDR3 is TGTGCCAGCAGCGCATTCGGGACTAGCGGCGTCGGGGAGCTGTTTTTT. Protein sequence: CASSAFGTSGVGELFF.

The sample holds a few counts of this clone. V usage is TRBV3-1 (or the pseudogene TRBV3-2) and J usage is TRBJ2-2, with 8 bases identical to TRBD1. Losses at the gene ends were 6 bases for V and 3 bases for J; bases not matched to a gene: 12. This CDR3 has 17 amino acids. Germline V CDR1 and CDR2: LGHDT, YNNKEL (reference sequence). The CDR3 region is CASSQNPGQGYTGELFF. In nucleotides, the CDR3 is TGTGCCAGCAGTCAAAATCCAGGACAGGGCTACACCGGGGAGCTGTTTTTT.